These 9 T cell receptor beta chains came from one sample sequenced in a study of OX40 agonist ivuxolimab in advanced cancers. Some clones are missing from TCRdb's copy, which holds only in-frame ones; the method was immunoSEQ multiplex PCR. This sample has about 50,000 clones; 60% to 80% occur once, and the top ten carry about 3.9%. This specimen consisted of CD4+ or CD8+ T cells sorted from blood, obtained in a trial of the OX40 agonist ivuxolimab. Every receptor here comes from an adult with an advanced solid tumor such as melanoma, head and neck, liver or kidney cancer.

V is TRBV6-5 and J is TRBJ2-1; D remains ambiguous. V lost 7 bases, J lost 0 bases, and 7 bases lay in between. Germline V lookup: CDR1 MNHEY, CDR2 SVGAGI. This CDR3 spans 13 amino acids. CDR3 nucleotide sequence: TGTGCCAGCACCAAGAGCTCCTACAATGAGCAGTTCTTC. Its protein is CASTKSSYNEQFF.

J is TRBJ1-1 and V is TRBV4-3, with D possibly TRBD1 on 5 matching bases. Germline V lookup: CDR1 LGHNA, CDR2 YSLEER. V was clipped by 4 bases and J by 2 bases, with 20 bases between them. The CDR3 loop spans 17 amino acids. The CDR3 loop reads CASSPKRGTADNTEAFF. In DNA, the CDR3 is TGCGCCAGCAGCCCCAAAAGAGGGACCGCGGATAACACTGAAGCTTTCTTT.

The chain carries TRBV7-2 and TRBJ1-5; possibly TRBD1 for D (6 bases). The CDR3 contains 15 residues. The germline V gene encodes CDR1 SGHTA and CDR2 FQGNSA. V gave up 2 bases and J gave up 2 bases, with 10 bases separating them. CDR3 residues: CASSLRGGGNQPQHF. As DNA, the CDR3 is TGTGCCAGCAGCTTACGGGGGGGCGGCAATCAGCCCCAGCATTTT.

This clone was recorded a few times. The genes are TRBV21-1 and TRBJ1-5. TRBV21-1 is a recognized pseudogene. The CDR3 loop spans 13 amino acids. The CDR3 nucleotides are TGTGCCAGCAGCCCGAAAGGGGGGCAGCCCCAGCATTTT. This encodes CASSPKGGQPQHF.

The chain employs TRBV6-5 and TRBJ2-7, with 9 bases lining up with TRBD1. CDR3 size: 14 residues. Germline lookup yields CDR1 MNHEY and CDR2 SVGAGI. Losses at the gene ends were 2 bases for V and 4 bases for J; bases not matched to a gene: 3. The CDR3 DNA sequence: TGTGCCAGCAGTTACGACAGGGGGTTGTACGAGCAGTACTTC. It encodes CASSYDRGLYEQYF.

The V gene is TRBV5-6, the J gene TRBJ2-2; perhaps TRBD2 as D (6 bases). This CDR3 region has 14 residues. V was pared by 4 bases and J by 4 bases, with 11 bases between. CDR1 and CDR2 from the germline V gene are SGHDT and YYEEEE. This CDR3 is CASSRRVGTGELFF. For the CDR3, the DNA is TGTGCCAGCAGCCGGAGGGTGGGCACCGGGGAGCTGTTTTTT. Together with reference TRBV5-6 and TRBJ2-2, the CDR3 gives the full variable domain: DAGVTQSPTHLIKTRGQQVTLRCSPKSGHDTVSWYQQALGQGPQFIFQYYEEEERQRGNFPDRFSGHQFPNYSSELNVNALLLGDSALYLCASSRRVGTGELFFGEGSRLTVL.

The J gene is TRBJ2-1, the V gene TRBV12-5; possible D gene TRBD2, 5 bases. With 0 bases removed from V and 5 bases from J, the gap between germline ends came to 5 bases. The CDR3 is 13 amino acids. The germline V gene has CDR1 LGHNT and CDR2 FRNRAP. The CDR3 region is CASGLVADNEQFF. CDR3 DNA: TGTGCTAGTGGTTTGGTAGCGGACAATGAGCAGTTCTTC. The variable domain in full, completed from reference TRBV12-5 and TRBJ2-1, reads DARVTQTPRHKVTEMGQEVTMRCQPILGHNTVFWYRQTMMQGLELLAYFRNRAPLDDSGMPKDRFSAEMPDATLATLKIQPSEPRDSAVYFCASGLVADNEQFFGPGTRLTVL.

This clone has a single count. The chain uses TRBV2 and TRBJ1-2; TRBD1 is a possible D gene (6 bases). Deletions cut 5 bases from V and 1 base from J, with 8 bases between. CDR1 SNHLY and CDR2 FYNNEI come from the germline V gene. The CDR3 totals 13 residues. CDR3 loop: CASSPDSNYGYTF. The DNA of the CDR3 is TGTGCCAGCAGTCCGGACAGTAACTATGGCTACACCTTC.

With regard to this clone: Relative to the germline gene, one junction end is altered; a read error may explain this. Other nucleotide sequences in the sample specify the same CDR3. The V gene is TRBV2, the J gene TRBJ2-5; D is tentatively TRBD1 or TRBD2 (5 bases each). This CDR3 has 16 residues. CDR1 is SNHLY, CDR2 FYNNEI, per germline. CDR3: CASSEGREGYQETQYF. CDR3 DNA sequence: TGTGCCAGTAGTGAGGGCAGGGAAGGGTACCAAGAGACCCAGTACTTC.